This passage covers 17 T cell receptor beta chains from one sample sequenced in a study of regulatory T cells in long-lasting Graves disease. Time point defined: newly diagnosed GD, antithyroid drugs for less than 3 months. The TCR library used RNA extracted from PBMCs. CDR3-region Arm-PCR and iRepertoire HTBI primers produced the TCR beta libraries. TCRdb re-called the multiplex PCR reads through MiXCR, storing one row per CDR3 protein. There are 200,000 to 300,000 distinct CDR3 sequences in the sample; about 19% occur only once, and more than 11% lies in the top ten. Material: peripheral blood mononuclear cells (PBMCs), obtained at new diagnosis, from a patient treated with antithyroid drugs. Every receptor here comes from a female donor with Graves disease.

J is TRBJ2-1 and V is TRBV29-1; 12 positions agree with TRBD2. The trim removed 0 bases at V and 7 bases at J, leaving 4 bases unmatched. The CDR3 consists of 15 residues. Germline CDR1 reads SQVTM; CDR2 reads ANQGSEA. In DNA form, the CDR3 reads TGCAGCGTTGAAGATCCGGGACTAGCGGGTAATGAGCAGTTCTTC. Its translation: CSVEDPGLAGNEQFF.

Ten or more counts support this clonotype. One junction end does not reproduce the germline sequence, and a read error may be involved. The V call is TRBV7-3, the J call TRBJ2-1; TRBD1 aligns across 11 bases. This CDR3 is built from 17 residues. The germline gives CDR1 SGHTA, CDR2 FQGTGA. The CDR3 protein is CASSQHLGQGANNEQFF. CDR3 sequence (DNA): TGCGCCAGCAGCCAACACCTCGGACAGGGGGCGAACAATGAGCAGTTCTTC.

The V gene is TRBV7-2, the J gene TRBJ1-2; D gene ambiguous. CDR1 and CDR2 from the germline V gene are SGHTA and FQGNSA. This CDR3 comprises 13 residues. V was shortened by 2 bases and J by 4 bases, with 8 bases between the two germline ends. Here the CDR3 DNA reads TGTGCCAGCAGCTTACCTCAGATCTATGGCTACACCTTC. Its protein product is CASSLPQIYGYTF.

A word on this clonotype: A read error is the likely source, as a far larger clone sits one nucleotide away. The chain is built from TRBV9 and TRBJ2-1; no definite D call. Germline V gene lookup returns CDR1 SGDLS and CDR2 YYNGEE. The CDR3 covers 12 residues. With 4 bases removed from V and 12 bases from J, the gap between germline ends came to 14 bases. In nucleotides, the CDR3 is TGTGCCAGCAGCTTAGGTCTGACTGGGCAGTTCTTC. Amino acids: CASSLGLTGQFF.

This clonotype was found many times. The V and J genes are TRBV27 and TRBJ2-3; 8 bases agree with TRBD1. The J segment lost 4 bases and the V segment lost 10 bases, leaving 13 bases of the junction unmatched. The germline gives CDR1 MNHEY, CDR2 SMNVEV (reference sequence). The CDR3 totals 15 residues. The CDR3: CATRDRNWLADTQYF. For the CDR3, the DNA is TGTGCCACCCGGGACAGGAACTGGCTCGCAGATACGCAGTATTTT.

This clonotype was counted at least ten times. The genes are TRBV2 and TRBJ2-7; D ambiguous. V lost 1 base to trimming and J lost 6 bases, with 7 bases between them. This CDR3 has 12 residues. Germline loops: CDR1 SNHLY, CDR2 FYNNEI. The CDR3 reads CASSEGSTEQYF. CDR3 bases: TGTGCCAGCAGTGAAGGGAGCACCGAGCAGTACTTC. Using reference TRBV2 and TRBJ2-7 for the parts outside the CDR3, the full variable domain is EPEVTQTPSHQVTQMGQEVILRCVPISNHLYFYWYRQILGQKVEFLVSFYNNEISEKSEIFDDQFSVERPDGSNFTLKIRSTKLEDSAMYFCASSEGSTEQYFGPGTRLTVT.

This clonotype was observed many times. The chain recombines TRBV7-2 with TRBJ2-1, with D perhaps matching TRBD2 (6 bases). CDR1 is SGHTA and CDR2 is FQGNSA in the germline V gene. V lost 1 base, J lost 3 bases, and 10 bases lay in between. CDR3 size: 15 residues. The CDR3, as DNA: TGTGCCAGCAGCTTAGGGAGGGCTGACTACAATGAGCAGTTCTTC. Its protein is CASSLGRADYNEQFF.

This clonotype was counted only a few times. This rearrangement joins TRBV4-3 to TRBJ2-3, with 7 bases fitting TRBD2. V was pared by 1 base and J by 2 bases, with 9 bases of the junction left unmatched. This CDR3 has 17 residues. Germline V lookup: CDR1 LGHNA, CDR2 YSLEER. As DNA, the CDR3 is TGCGCCAGCAGCCAAGGGGGGGGGGAGCGGATCACAGATACGCAGTATTTT. Translated, it gives CASSQGGGERITDTQYF.

The V call is TRBV11-2, the J call TRBJ2-7; perhaps TRBD1 as D (6 bases). Germline V gene data show CDR1 as SGHAT and CDR2 as FQNNGV. The V and J ends lost 1 base and 3 bases respectively, with 7 bases between them. This CDR3 has 13 amino acids. The CDR3 region is CASSLGGHYEQYF. The DNA for the CDR3 is TGTGCCAGCAGCTTAGGGGGACACTACGAGCAGTACTTC.

This chain connects TRBV7-2 to TRBJ2-4; TRBD1 matches at 9 bases. The CDR3 is 12 amino acids. With V trimmed by 4 bases and J by 13 bases, 5 bases remained unmatched. CDR1 is SGHTA, CDR2 FQGNSA, per germline. Written as DNA, the CDR3 is TGTGCCAGCAGCTCCCCGACAGGGGGACAGTACTTC. Its protein product is CASSSPTGGQYF. The full variable domain, with the rest looked up from reference TRBV7-2 and TRBJ2-4, is GAGVSQSPSNKVTEKGKDVELRCDPISGHTALYWYRQSLGQGLEFLIYFQGNSAPDKSGLPSDRFSAERTGGSVSTLTIQRTQQEDSAVYLCASSSPTGGQYFGAGTRLSVL.

This clonotype was counted ten times or more. The rearrangement links TRBV19 to TRBJ2-1, with TRBD2 matching 7 bases. Germline CDR1 and CDR2: LNHDA and SQIVND (reference sequence). J lost 10 bases, V lost 6 bases, and 12 bases had no gene match. The CDR3 runs 14 residues. The CDR3 DNA follows: TGTGCCAGTAGCCTAGAGTGGCTGGGGGGGGAGCAGTTCTTC. Protein sequence: CASSLEWLGGEQFF.

This clonotype was seen a handful of times. The junction shows a germline mismatch at one end, possibly a read error. The chain couples TRBV7-2 to TRBJ1-6; D is undetermined. The germline gives CDR1 SGHTA, CDR2 FQGNSA. The CDR3 is 14 residues long. Here the CDR3 reads CASSPSEISSPLHF. Written as DNA, the CDR3 is TGCGCCAGCAGTCCGTCCGAGATTAGTTCACCCCTCCACTTT. Full variable domain (rest looked up from reference TRBV7-2 and TRBJ1-6): GAGVSQSPSNKVTEKGKDVELRCDPISGHTALYWYRQSLGQGLEFLIYFQGNSAPDKSGLPSDRFSAERTGGSVSTLTIQRTQQEDSAVYLCASSPSEISSPLHFGNGTRLTVT.

The count of this clonotype is one. With a much larger clone just one base away, this may be a read error. The V gene is TRBV6-2 or TRBV6-3, the J gene TRBJ2-1; the match to TRBD2 covers 10 bases. This CDR3 has 14 amino acids. Germline lookup yields CDR1 MNHEY and CDR2 SVGEGT. The trim removed 7 bases at V and 8 bases at J, leaving 8 bases unmatched. In DNA form, the CDR3 reads TGTGCCAGCATTCTAGCGGGGGTTCCGGATGAGCAGTTCTTC. It codes for CASILAGVPDEQFF.

This clonotype was seen ten or more times. Sequence at one end of the junction differs from germline and may be a read error. This chain links TRBV6-2 or TRBV6-3 with TRBJ2-1, with D uncertain. The germline V gene has CDR1 MNHEY and CDR2 SVGEGT. This CDR3 has 11 residues. The CDR3 coding sequence is TGTGCCAGCACCCACGCCGGCCCCCAGGTCTTC. It codes for CASTHAGPQVF.

This clonotype was counted many times. The gene calls are TRBV29-1 and TRBJ2-1; TRBD2 aligns across 10 bases. Germline CDR1 reads SQVTM; CDR2 reads ANQGSEA. V gave up 7 bases and J gave up 4 bases; unmatched junction bases: 7. This CDR3 spans 14 amino acids. The CDR3 is CSAPRTSGYNEQFF. CDR3 nucleotide sequence: TGCAGCGCCCCGAGGACTAGCGGTTACAATGAGCAGTTCTTC.

This clonotype has a count of ten or more. The chain joins TRBV6-1 to TRBJ1-1; maybe TRBD1 (5 bases). The CDR3 is made up of 16 amino acids. Trimming cost V 8 bases and J 0 bases, with 19 bases left between them. The V gene's germline CDR1 is MNHNS and CDR2 SASEGT. CDR3 nucleotides: TGTGCCAGCTCCCACAGACAGCAGGGATTGAACACTGAAGCTTTCTTT. Encoded protein: CASSHRQQGLNTEAFF.

As regards this clonotype: One base separates it from a far larger clone, so it is likely a read error. V is TRBV7-8 and J is TRBJ2-3; 11 positions match TRBD2. The CDR3 totals 16 residues. Germline CDR1 reads SGHVS; CDR2 reads FQNEAQ. The DNA for the CDR3 is TGTGCCGGCAGTTTTACTAGCGGGGGAGGCACAGATACGCAGTATTTT. Protein: CAGSFTSGGGTDTQYF.